The T cell receptor (beta chain) described here comes from a study of blood T cell repertoires in COVID-19. Turning to the study itself: The United States, Italy and Spain supplied acute and convalescent COVID-19 samples. T cells, B-cell-depleted T cells, or PBMCs supplied cDNA or gDNA.

Per the authors' pipeline: The authors estimated nucleated cell counts from reference gene primer amplification. Measured with immunoSEQ multiplex PCR; TCRdb has only the in-frame clones, and not every one. For V, J and clone size, that table is used; D and trimming come from the DNA. In the table there are under 150,000 clones, approximately 88% of which are singletons. Germline V gene sequence: CDR1 SGHNT, CDR2 YYREEE (reference sequence). The CDR3 loop spans 11 amino acids. Deletions cut 4 bases from V and 3 bases from J, with 2 bases between. The sequenced sample consisted of peripheral blood. This sequence was found in a human donor in a cohort sampled during active COVID-19. The chain carries TRBV5-4 and TRBJ2-1; D not resolved. CDR3 residues: CASSLYNEQFF. CDR3 sequence (DNA): TGTGCCAGCAGCCTCTACAATGAGCAGTTCTTC.